The subject of this entry is one TCR beta chain. What it binds is not known. The source of the sample is a study of T-cell reconstitution after alpha-beta-depleted transplantation in children. Study-wide findings and caveats: Several hundred expanded graft clones reportedly gave rise to the alpha-beta T cells present about two months after transplant. A year post-transplant, T-cell counts and diversity derived mostly from newly produced T cells. Surviving recipient T cells and intrathymic progenitors accounted for some patients' high TCRbeta diversity at day 60.

Unique molecular identifiers tagged the TCRbeta library. TCRdb reanalysed the PCR reads using MiXCR and keeps one entry per CDR3 protein. The sample carries about 980,000 distinct CDR3 sequences, roughly 29% recorded once. This sample comprised PBMCs, mostly from graft donor cells, obtained 360 days after TCRalphabeta/CD19-depleted stem cell transplant. This receptor was obtained from a boy under two years old who had a stem cell transplant for SCID, so the T cells may come from the graft donor.

CDR3 residues: CASRQDRGTDTQYF. The CDR3 DNA sequence: TGTGCCAGCAGGCAGGACAGGGGGACAGATACGCAGTATTTT. The chain carries TRBV2 and TRBJ2-3; 10 positions agree with TRBD1. Germline values: CDR1 SNHLY, CDR2 FYNNEI. J was trimmed by 3 bases and V by 6 bases; bases with no gene match: 3. This CDR3 region has 14 residues.